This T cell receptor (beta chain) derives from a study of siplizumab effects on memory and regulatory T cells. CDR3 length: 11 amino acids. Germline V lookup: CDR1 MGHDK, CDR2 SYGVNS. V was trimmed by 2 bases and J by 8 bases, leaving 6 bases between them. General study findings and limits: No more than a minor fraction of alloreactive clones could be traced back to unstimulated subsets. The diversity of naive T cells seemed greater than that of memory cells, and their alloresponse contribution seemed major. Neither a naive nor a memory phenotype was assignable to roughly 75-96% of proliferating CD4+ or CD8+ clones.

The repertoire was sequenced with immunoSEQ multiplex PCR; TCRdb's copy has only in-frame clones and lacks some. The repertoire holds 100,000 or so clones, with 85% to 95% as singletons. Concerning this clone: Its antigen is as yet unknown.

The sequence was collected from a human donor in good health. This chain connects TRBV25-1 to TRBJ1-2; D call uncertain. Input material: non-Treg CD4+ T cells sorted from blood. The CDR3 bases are TGTGCCAGCAGTGAAGGAGGAGGCTACACCTTC. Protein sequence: CASSEGGGYTF.